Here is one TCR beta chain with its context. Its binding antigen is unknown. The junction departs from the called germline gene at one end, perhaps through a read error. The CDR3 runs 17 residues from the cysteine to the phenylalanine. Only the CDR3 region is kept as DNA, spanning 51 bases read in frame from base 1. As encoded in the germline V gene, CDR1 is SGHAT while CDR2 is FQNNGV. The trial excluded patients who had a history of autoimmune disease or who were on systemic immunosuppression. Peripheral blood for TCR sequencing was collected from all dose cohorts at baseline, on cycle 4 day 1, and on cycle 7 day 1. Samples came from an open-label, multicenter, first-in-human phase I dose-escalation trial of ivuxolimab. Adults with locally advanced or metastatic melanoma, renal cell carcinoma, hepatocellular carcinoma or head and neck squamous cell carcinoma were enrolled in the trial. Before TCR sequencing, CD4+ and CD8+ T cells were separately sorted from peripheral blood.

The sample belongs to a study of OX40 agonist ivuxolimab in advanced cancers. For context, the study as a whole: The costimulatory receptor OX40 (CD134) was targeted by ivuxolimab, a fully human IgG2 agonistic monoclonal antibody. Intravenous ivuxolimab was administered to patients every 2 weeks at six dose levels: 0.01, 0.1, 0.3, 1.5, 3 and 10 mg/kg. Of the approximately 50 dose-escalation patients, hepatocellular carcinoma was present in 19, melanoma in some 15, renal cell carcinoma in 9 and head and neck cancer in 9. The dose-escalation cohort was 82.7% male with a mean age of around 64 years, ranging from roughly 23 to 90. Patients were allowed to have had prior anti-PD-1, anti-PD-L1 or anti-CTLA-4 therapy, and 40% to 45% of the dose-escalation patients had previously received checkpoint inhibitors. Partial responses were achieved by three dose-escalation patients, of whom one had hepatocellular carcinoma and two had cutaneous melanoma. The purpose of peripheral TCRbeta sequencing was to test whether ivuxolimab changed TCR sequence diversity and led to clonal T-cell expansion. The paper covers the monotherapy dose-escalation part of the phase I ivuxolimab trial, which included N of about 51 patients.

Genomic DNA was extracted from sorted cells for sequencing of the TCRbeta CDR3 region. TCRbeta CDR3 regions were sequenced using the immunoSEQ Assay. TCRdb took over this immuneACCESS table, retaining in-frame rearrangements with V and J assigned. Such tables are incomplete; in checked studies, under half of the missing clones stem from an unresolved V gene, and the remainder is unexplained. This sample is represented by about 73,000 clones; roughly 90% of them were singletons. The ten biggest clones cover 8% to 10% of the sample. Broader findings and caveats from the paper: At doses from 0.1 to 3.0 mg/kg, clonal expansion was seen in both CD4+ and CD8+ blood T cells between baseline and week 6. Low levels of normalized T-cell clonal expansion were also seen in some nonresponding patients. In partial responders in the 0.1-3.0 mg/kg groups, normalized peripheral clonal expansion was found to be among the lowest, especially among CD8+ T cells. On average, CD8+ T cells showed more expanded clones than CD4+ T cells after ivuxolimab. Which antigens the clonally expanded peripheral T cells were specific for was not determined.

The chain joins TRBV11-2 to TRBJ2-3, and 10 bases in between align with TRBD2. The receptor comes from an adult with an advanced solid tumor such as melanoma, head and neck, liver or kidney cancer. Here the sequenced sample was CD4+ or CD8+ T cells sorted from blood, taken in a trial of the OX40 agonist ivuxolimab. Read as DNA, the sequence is TGTGCCAGCAGGTTAGAGGTTCTAGCGGGGGAAACAGATACGCAGTATTTT. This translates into CASRLEVLAGETDTQYF.